Below are 20 T cell receptor beta chains sequenced from a single sample in a study of blood T cell repertoires in COVID-19. Clones were sequenced by immunoSEQ multiplex PCR, and TCRdb holds only the in-frame ones, with some missing. The table records 330,000 or so clones, approximately 89% of them present only once. Sequencing input: peripheral blood. These receptors were obtained from a woman aged 55-70 years with COVID-19, enrolled during active disease.

The chain recombines TRBV28 with TRBJ1-1; no clear D gene. This CDR3 spans 16 amino acids. Germline V gives CDR1 MDHEN, CDR2 SYDVKM. The V end lost 7 bases, the J end lost 4 bases, and 22 bases lay between the germline ends. The CDR3 DNA follows: TGTGCCAGCAAGGAGGTGGTAGGTGGGATTTCCACTGAAGCTTTCTTT. Translation: CASKEVVGGISTEAFF.

This clone was counted a single time. The gene calls are TRBV3-1 (or the pseudogene TRBV3-2) and TRBJ1-2; 8 bases are a match to TRBD1. Unmatched junction bases numbered 1, after V lost 4 bases and J lost 6 bases. In germline, CDR1 is LGHDT, CDR2 YNNKEL (reference sequence). This CDR3 contains 12 residues. The CDR3 coding sequence is TGTGCCAGCAGCCTGACAGGGGATGGCTACACCTTC. Translated: CASSLTGDGYTF.

J is TRBJ1-5 and V is TRBV20-1; unclear D gene. The CDR3 has 14 amino acids. CDR1 DFQATT and CDR2 SNEGSKA come from the germline V gene (reference sequence). Between the trimmed V and J ends, which lost 3 bases and 7 bases, there was a span of 16 bases. The CDR3 sequence is CSASPLGGEQPQHF. In DNA, the CDR3 is TGCAGTGCTAGTCCCTTAGGAGGCGAGCAGCCCCAGCATTTT.

This chain's CDR3 is CASSLGGPRNEQFF. CDR3 coding DNA: TGTGCCAGCAGCTTGGGGGGGCCCCGCAATGAGCAGTTCTTC. V usage is TRBV7-2 and J usage is TRBJ2-1; D perhaps matches TRBD2 (7 bases). Germline CDR1 and CDR2: SGHTA and FQGNSA. The CDR3 covers 14 residues. V was cut by 3 bases and J by 6 bases, with 12 bases left in between. Full variable domain (rest looked up from reference TRBV7-2 and TRBJ2-1): GAGVSQSPSNKVTEKGKDVELRCDPISGHTALYWYRQSLGQGLEFLIYFQGNSAPDKSGLPSDRFSAERTGGSVSTLTIQRTQQEDSAVYLCASSLGGPRNEQFFGPGTRLTVL.

V and J are TRBV5-1 and TRBJ1-1; D ambiguous. V was cut by 1 base and J by 4 bases, with 11 bases left in between. The CDR3 sequence is 14 residues long. CDR1 is SGHRS and CDR2 is YFSETQ in the germline V gene. The CDR3 coding sequence is TGCGCCAGCAGCTTGCCGGGTACGGGCACTGAAGCTTTCTTT. It specifies CASSLPGTGTEAFF.

This chain connects TRBV15 to TRBJ1-1; D might be TRBD1 (5 bases). The CDR3 is 13 residues long. The germline V gene has CDR1 LNHNV and CDR2 YYDKDF (reference sequence). Between the trimmed V and J ends, which lost 3 bases and 11 bases, there was a span of 16 bases. In nucleotides, the CDR3 is TGTGCCACCAGCAGGGGGCGCGGTACCCTGGCTTTCTTT. Translating gives CATSRGRGTLAFF.

This clone is a singleton in its sample. The V call is TRBV15, the J call TRBJ1-2; TRBD1 is a possible D gene (6 bases). The CDR3 length is 15 residues. CDR1 and CDR2 (germline): LNHNV, YYDKDF (reference sequence). Between the trimmed V and J ends, which lost 3 bases and 4 bases, there was a span of 15 bases. CDR3 DNA: TGTGCCACCAGCAGGGGGGTGGACAGTCTCTATGGCTACACCTTC. Its protein product is CATSRGVDSLYGYTF.

The V call is TRBV3-1 (or the pseudogene TRBV3-2), the J call TRBJ2-5, with 7 positions matching TRBD2. From germline, CDR1 is LGHDT and CDR2 YNNKEL (reference sequence). Unmatched junction bases numbered 2, after V lost 4 bases and J lost 3 bases. This CDR3 is built from 13 residues. The CDR3 region has the DNA TGTGCCAGCAGCCTCCGGGGGGAAGAGACCCAGTACTTC. Translation: CASSLRGEETQYF.

V and J are TRBV5-1 and TRBJ1-6; D is uncertain. V was cut by 3 bases and J by 2 bases, with 12 bases left in between. The CDR3 length is 16 residues. CDR1 and CDR2 (germline): SGHRS, YFSETQ. The CDR3 here is CASSSEGQTYNSPLHF. CDR3 DNA sequence: TGCGCCAGCAGCTCGGAGGGCCAAACCTATAATTCACCCCTCCACTTT.

To note about this clone: One end of the junction fails to match germline, which may point to a read error. The chain employs TRBV6-5 and TRBJ1-2, with D possibly being TRBD1 (6 bases). CDR3 size: 12 residues. Germline CDR1 and CDR2: MNHEY and SVGAGI. The CDR3 is CASNYPGVGYTF. The CDR3 DNA sequence: TGTGCCAGCAATTACCCAGGGGTTGGCTACACCTTC.

This clone appeared a single time. CDR3 nucleotide sequence: TGTGCCAGCAGTTACGGTACAGCGGATCAGCCCCAGCATTTT. Amino acids: CASSYGTADQPQHF. The chain has TRBV6-2 or TRBV6-3 and TRBJ1-5; D not resolved. Trimming left V 2 bases short and J 5 bases short, with 10 bases between. The CDR3 is 14 residues long. From germline, CDR1 is MNHEY and CDR2 SVGEGT.

The rearrangement uses TRBV9 and TRBJ1-2; no clear D. The germline V gene encodes CDR1 SGDLS and CDR2 YYNGEE. The CDR3 has 14 residues. Trimming removed 0 bases at V and 2 bases at J, with 8 bases between. The chain's CDR3 is CASSVGATNYGYTF. In DNA, the CDR3 is TGTGCCAGCAGCGTAGGGGCCACAAACTATGGCTACACCTTC.

This clone was counted once. A much bigger clone sits one base away, suggesting this may be a read error. CDR3 loop: CASSLGTGVYEQYF. The DNA for the CDR3 is TGTGCCAGCAGCTTGGGGACAGGGGTCTACGAGCAGTACTTC. This chain links TRBV5-5 with TRBJ2-7, with 9 nucleotides matching TRBD1. Germline V gene sequence: CDR1 SGHKS, CDR2 YYEKEE (reference sequence). Unmatched junction bases numbered 1, after V lost 0 bases and J lost 3 bases. The length of the CDR3 is 14 residues. The full variable domain, with the rest looked up from reference TRBV5-5 and TRBJ2-7, is DAGVTQSPTHLIKTRGQQVTLRCSPISGHKSVSWYQQVLGQGPQFIFQYYEKEERGRGNFPDRFSARQFPNYSSELNVNALLLGDSALYLCASSLGTGVYEQYFGPGTRLTVT.

The rearrangement links TRBV6-5 to TRBJ1-6; no reliable D call. Germline values: CDR1 MNHEY, CDR2 SVGAGI. Deletions cut 2 bases from V and 0 bases from J, with 5 bases between. The CDR3 has 15 amino acids. CDR3 in amino acids: CASSYRSSYNSPLHF. The CDR3 bases are TGTGCCAGCAGTTACAGGAGCTCCTATAATTCACCCCTCCACTTT.

The V and J genes are TRBV5-4 and TRBJ2-7; D perhaps matches TRBD1 (7 bases). CDR3 length: 15 amino acids. Trimming removed 3 bases from V and 8 bases from J, with 21 bases in between. The germline V gene encodes CDR1 SGHNT and CDR2 YYREEE (reference sequence). CDR3 nucleotides: TGTGCCAGCAGCTCAAGCGCGGGACAGCGTATGAAGCAGTACTTC. Protein product: CASSSSAGQRMKQYF.

V usage is TRBV19 and J usage is TRBJ2-7; no clear D. Trimming removed 3 bases at V and 0 bases at J, with 6 bases between. CDR3 length: 13 residues. The V gene's germline CDR1 is LNHDA and CDR2 SQIVND (reference sequence). In DNA form, the CDR3 reads TGTGCCAGTAGTATCTCCCCCTCCTACGAGCAGTACTTC. Encoded protein: CASSISPSYEQYF. Full variable domain (missing parts from reference TRBV19 and TRBJ2-7): DGGITQSPKYLFRKEGQNVTLSCEQNLNHDAMYWYRQDPGQGLRLIYYSQIVNDFQKGDIAEGYSVSREKKESFPLTVTSAQKNPTAFYLCASSISPSYEQYFGPGTRLTVT.

The chain links TRBV18 to TRBJ1-2, with D tentatively TRBD1 (6 bases). The V and J ends lost 0 bases and 5 bases respectively, with 10 bases between them. The CDR3 has 14 amino acids. The germline V gene encodes CDR1 KGHSH and CDR2 LQKENI. In nucleotides, the CDR3 is TGTGCCAGCTCACCACCAACAGGGCCATATGGCTACACCTTC. Its protein is CASSPPTGPYGYTF.

The V and J genes are TRBV2 and TRBJ2-5, with unresolved D. This CDR3 contains 16 residues. The V end was cut by 1 base, the J end by 0 bases, with 12 bases between. Germline V gene sequence: CDR1 SNHLY, CDR2 FYNNEI. CDR3 sequence: CASSEGSVPYQETQYF. CDR3 sequence (DNA): TGTGCCAGCAGTGAAGGGTCGGTTCCGTACCAAGAGACCCAGTACTTC.

In the case of this clone: The junction and the germline gene differ at one end; a read error may be behind it. The chain has TRBV18 and TRBJ2-7; 8 nucleotides align to TRBD1. Per germline, CDR1 KGHSH and CDR2 LQKENI. This CDR3 spans 15 amino acids. This CDR3 is CTSSPRQGASYEQYF. The CDR3 DNA is TGTACCAGCTCACCTCGGCAGGGGGCATCCTACGAGCAGTACTTC.

V usage is TRBV5-6 and J usage is TRBJ1-3, with D possibly matching TRBD1 (6 bases). The CDR3 totals 15 residues. Germline V CDR1 and CDR2: SGHDT, YYEEEE. V lost 2 bases to trimming and J lost 3 bases, with 12 bases between them. CDR3 residues: CASSFGGLGGNTIYF. Here the CDR3 DNA reads TGTGCCAGCAGCTTCGGGGGGCTAGGTGGAAACACCATATATTTT.